Listed here is a single TCR beta chain. Its target is unknown. Every sample had 80,000 to 100,000 of its TCR templates assayed. Here immunoSEQ multiplex PCR was the method, and the copy in TCRdb shows in-frame clones only, minus some. The repertoire includes about 68,000 clones, 93% of them detected once, and roughly 5% sits in the top ten. The data are from a study of siplizumab effects on memory and regulatory T cells. Germline assignment: CDR1 SGDLS and CDR2 YYNGEE. The CDR3 length is 14 residues. Deletions cut 4 bases from V and 2 bases from J, with 12 bases between. Study findings and constraints: Siplizumab significantly reduced alloreactive sequences traceable to unstimulated CD4+ memory cells. Apparently key alloresponse contributors, naive T cells also seemed more diverse than memory cells. No assignable naive or memory phenotype existed for roughly 75-97% of proliferating CD4+ or CD8+ clones.

The rearrangement joins TRBV9 to TRBJ1-1; no clear D. This TCR came from a human donor in good health. The sample was CD8+ T cells sorted from blood. Written as DNA, the CDR3 is TGTGCCAGCAGCCTAAGCCCCGTTAACACTGAAGCTTTCTTT. Translated: CASSLSPVNTEAFF.